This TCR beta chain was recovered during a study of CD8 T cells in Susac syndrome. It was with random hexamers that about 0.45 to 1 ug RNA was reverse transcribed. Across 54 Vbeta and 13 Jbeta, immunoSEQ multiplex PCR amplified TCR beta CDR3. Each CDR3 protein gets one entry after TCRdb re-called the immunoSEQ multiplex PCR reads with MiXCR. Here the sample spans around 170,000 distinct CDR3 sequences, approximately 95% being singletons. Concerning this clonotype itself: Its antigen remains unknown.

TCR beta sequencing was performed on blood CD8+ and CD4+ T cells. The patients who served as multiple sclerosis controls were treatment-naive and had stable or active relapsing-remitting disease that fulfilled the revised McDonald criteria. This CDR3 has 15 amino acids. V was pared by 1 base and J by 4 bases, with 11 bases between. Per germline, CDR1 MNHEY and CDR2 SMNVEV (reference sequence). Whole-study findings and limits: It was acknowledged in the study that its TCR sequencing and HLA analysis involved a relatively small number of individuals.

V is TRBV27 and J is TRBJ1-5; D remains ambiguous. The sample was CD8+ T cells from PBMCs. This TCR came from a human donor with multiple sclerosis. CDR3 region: CASSLLGGINQPQHF. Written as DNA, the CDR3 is TGTGCCAGCAGTTTATTGGGCGGCATTAATCAGCCCCAGCATTTT.